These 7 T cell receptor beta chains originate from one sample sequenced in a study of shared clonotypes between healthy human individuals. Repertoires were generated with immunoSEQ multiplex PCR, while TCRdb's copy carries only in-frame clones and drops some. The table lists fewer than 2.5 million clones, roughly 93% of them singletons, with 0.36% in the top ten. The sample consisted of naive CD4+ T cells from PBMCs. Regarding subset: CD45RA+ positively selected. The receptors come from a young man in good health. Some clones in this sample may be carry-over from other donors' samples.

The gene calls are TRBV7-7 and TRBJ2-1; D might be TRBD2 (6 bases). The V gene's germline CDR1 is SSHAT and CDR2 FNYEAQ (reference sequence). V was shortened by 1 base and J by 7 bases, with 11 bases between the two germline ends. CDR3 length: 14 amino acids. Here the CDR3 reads CASSLDGGTNEQFF. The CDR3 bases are TGTGCCAGCAGCTTAGACGGCGGGACGAATGAGCAGTTCTTC.

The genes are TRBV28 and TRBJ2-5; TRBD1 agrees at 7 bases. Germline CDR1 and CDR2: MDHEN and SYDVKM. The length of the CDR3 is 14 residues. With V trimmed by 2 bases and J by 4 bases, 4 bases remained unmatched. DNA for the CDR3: TGTGCCAGCAGTTTACCACAGGGGCGAGAGACCCAGTACTTC. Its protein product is CASSLPQGRETQYF.

CDR3 sequence: CASSPAPTYNEQFF. CDR3 nucleotide sequence: TGTGCCAGCAGCCCGGCCCCAACCTACAATGAGCAGTTCTTC. V and J are TRBV9 and TRBJ2-1; D gene uncertain. CDR1 is SGDLS and CDR2 is YYNGEE in the germline V gene. V was trimmed by 4 bases and J by 2 bases, leaving 10 bases between them. The length of the CDR3 is 14 residues.

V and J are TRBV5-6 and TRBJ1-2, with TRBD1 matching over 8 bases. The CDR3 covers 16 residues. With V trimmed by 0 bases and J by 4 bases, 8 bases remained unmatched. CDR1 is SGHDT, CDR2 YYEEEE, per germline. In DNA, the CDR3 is TGTGCCAGCAGCTTGGCGGGTCCAGGGGGCGGCTATGGCTACACCTTC. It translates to CASSLAGPGGGYGYTF.

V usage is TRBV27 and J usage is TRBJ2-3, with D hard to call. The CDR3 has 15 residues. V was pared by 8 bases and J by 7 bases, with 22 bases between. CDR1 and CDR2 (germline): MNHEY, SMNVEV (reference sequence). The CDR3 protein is CASGFLNPLDYTQYF. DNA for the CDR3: TGTGCCAGCGGATTCCTAAACCCTCTCGACTATACGCAGTATTTT.

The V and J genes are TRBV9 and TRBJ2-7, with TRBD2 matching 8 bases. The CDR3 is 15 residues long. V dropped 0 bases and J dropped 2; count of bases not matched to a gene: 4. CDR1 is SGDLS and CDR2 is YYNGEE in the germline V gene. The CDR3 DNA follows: TGTGCCAGCAGCGTAGAGACGGGAGGGCCCTACGAGCAGTACTTC. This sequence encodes CASSVETGGPYEQYF.

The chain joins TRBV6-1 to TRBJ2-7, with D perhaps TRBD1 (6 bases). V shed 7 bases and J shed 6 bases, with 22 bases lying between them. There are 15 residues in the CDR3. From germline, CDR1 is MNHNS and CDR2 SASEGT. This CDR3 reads CASTSRTGSLGEQYF. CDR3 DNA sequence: TGTGCCAGCACGAGCCGAACAGGGTCCTTGGGCGAGCAGTACTTC.